Listed below are T cell receptor beta chains from one sample, sequenced in a study of shared T cell receptors in the human thymus. TCRdb's copy holds only in-frame clones and misses some; the assay was immunoSEQ multiplex PCR. The table records about 710,000 clones, about 89% of them present only once. These same records also appear under a second study, on human thymus T cells.

Specimen: thymocytes. These receptors originate from a boy under three years old with a congenital heart defect. CDR3s include the opening cysteine and the closing phenylalanine or tryptophan. The D gene is left open where the match is weak. Size is stated for part of the rows, as once, few or many counts, or as a class when the clone is expanded.

v_gene	abundance	d_gene	j_gene	CDR3aa	CDR3nt
TRBV5-5	-	-	TRBJ1-2	CASSLLKSTGYGYTF	TGTGCCAGCAGCTTGCTGAAATCAACCGGCTATGGCTACACCTTC
TRBV5-6	-	TRBD2	TRBJ2-3	CASATSMRVHHTQYF	TGTGCCAGCGCGACTAGCATGCGAGTTCATCATACGCAGTATTTT
TRBV19	-	TRBD2	TRBJ2-1	CASSPRGVDEQFF	TGTGCCAGTAGTCCCCGGGGGGTGGATGAGCAGTTCTTC
TRBV5-4	-	TRBD2	TRBJ2-7	CASSLDSGRGSYEQYF	TGTGCCAGCAGCCTTGATAGCGGGAGGGGCTCCTACGAGCAGTACTTC
TRBV4-1	-	TRBD1	TRBJ1-1	CASSQDRGRIRWGSTEAFF	TGCGCCAGCAGCCAAGACAGGGGGCGGATTCGCTGGGGGAGCACTGAAGCTTTCTTT
TRBV6-5	-	TRBD1	TRBJ1-1	CASSEDRRRAEAFF	TGTGCCAGCAGTGAGGACAGGCGCCGCGCTGAAGCTTTCTTT
TRBV5-4	few	-	TRBJ2-1	CASSCGDEQFF	TGTGCCAGCAGTTGTGGAGATGAGCAGTTCTTC
TRBV5-6	-	-	TRBJ1-2	CASRQQQISNPYGYTF	TGTGCCAGCAGACAACAACAGATCTCAAATCCATATGGCTACACCTTC
TRBV7-9	once	-	TRBJ2-5	CASSLRTLGQGETQYF	TGTGCCAGCAGCCTAAGGACCCTCGGGCAGGGTGAGACCCAGTACTTC
TRBV27	-	TRBD1	TRBJ1-1	CASSPRDRGSTEAFF	TGTGCCAGCAGTCCTCGGGACAGGGGGAGCACTGAAGCTTTCTTT
TRBV15	-	TRBD1	TRBJ1-5	CATSRGTGFQPQHF	TGTGCCACCAGCAGAGGGACAGGGTTTCAGCCCCAGCATTTT
TRBV2	-	-	TRBJ2-1	CASSPGHSYNEQFF	TGTGCCAGCTCTCCGGGACACAGCTACAATGAGCAGTTCTTC
TRBV5-6	-	TRBD2	TRBJ2-7	CASSLAGGVAGGCEQYF	TGTGCCAGCAGCTTGGCCGGCGGGGTAGCGGGGGGTTGCGAGCAGTACTTC
TRBV9	-	-	TRBJ1-1	CASSVSRGTEAFF	TGTGCCAGCAGCGTATCCAGGGGCACTGAAGCTTTCTTT
TRBV27	-	-	TRBJ2-1	CASRTGGALNEQFF	TGTGCCAGCAGGACCGGAGGAGCGTTGAATGAGCAGTTCTTC
TRBV6-6	-	-	TRBJ2-1	CASSPESCYGYNEQFF	TGTGCCAGCAGTCCCGAATCCTGCTACGGCTACAATGAGCAGTTCTTC
TRBV18	-	-	TRBJ2-7	CASSPREGDEQYF	TGTGCCAGCTCACCACGAGAGGGGGACGAGCAGTACTTC
TRBV19	-	TRBD1	TRBJ1-2	CASTGTGLYGYTF	TGTGCCAGTACAGGGACAGGGCTCTATGGCTACACCTTC
TRBV23-1	-	-	TRBJ1-5	CASSQGLNQPQHF	TGCGCCAGCAGTCAAGGACTGAATCAGCCCCAGCATTTT
TRBV30	-	-	TRBJ2-1	CAWRRRGNEQFF	TGTGCCTGGAGAAGGAGGGGCAATGAGCAGTTCTTC
TRBV6-5	once	-	TRBJ1-1	CASSYMKNGNTEAFF	TGTGCCAGCAGCTACATGAAGAACGGGAACACTGAAGCTTTCTTT
TRBV13	-	TRBD2	TRBJ2-1	CASSLVDGGDPAYNEQFF	TGTGCCAGCAGCTTAGTCGACGGGGGGGATCCCGCCTACAATGAGCAGTTCTTC
TRBV5-1	few	TRBD1	TRBJ2-5	CASSLRHRGQETQYF	TGCGCCAGCAGCTTGAGACACAGGGGCCAAGAGACCCAGTACTTC
TRBV28	-	-	TRBJ1-2	CASSLPGEFLDGYTF	TGTGCCAGCAGTTTGCCGGGGGAATTTTTAGATGGCTACACCTTC
TRBV5-6	-	-	TRBJ2-3	CASSLAGGADTQYF	TGTGCCAGCAGCTTGGCCGGAGGCGCAGATACGCAGTATTTT
TRBV29-1	-	TRBD1	TRBJ1-5	CSAKEGQGNNQPQHF	TGCAGCGCAAAAGAGGGACAGGGAAACAATCAGCCCCAGCATTTT
TRBV9	-	-	TRBJ1-5	CASSAKGGQPQHF	TGTGCCAGCAGCGCGAAGGGAGGTCAGCCCCAGCATTTT
TRBV4-3	-	TRBD1	TRBJ2-7	CASSQETGGHEQYF	TGCGCCAGCAGCCAAGAGACAGGGGGTCACGAGCAGTACTTC
TRBV4-1	-	TRBD2	TRBJ2-2	CASSHHHYPGLAGGSNTGELFF	TGCGCCAGCAGCCACCACCACTACCCGGGACTAGCGGGGGGATCGAACACCGGGGAGCTGTTTTTT
TRBV2	-	-	TRBJ2-5	CASSERLGHCQETQYF	TGTGCCAGCAGTGAACGGTTGGGACATTGCCAAGAGACCCAGTACTTC
TRBV2	-	-	TRBJ2-1	CASRAGWVRLDNEQFF	TGTGCCAGCAGGGCGGGTTGGGTCAGGCTAGACAATGAGCAGTTCTTC
TRBV27	-	-	TRBJ2-1	CASRVGTFPKQFF	TGTGCCAGCCGGGTGGGGACTTTCCCGAAGCAGTTCTTC
TRBV30	-	-	TRBJ2-2	CAWSEGQGEIVAAGELFF	TGTGCCTGGAGTGAGGGCCAGGGGGAGATAGTAGCGGCCGGGGAGCTGTTTTTT
TRBV2	-	TRBD2	TRBJ2-1	CASSVSSGESSYNEQFF	TGTGCCAGCAGTGTGTCTAGCGGGGAAAGCTCCTACAATGAGCAGTTCTTC
TRBV27	once	-	TRBJ1-5	CASSSGTLRSGQPQHF	TGTGCCAGCAGTTCTGGGACACTTCGGTCAGGACAGCCCCAGCATTTT
TRBV28	-	TRBD1	TRBJ1-2	CASSLGQGYGYTF	TGTGCCAGCAGTTTAGGACAGGGCTATGGCTACACCTTC
TRBV6-5	-	TRBD1	TRBJ1-5	CASSSYDRDSNQPQHF	TGTGCCAGCAGTTCATACGACAGGGATAGCAATCAGCCCCAGCATTTT
TRBV28	-	-	TRBJ2-1	CASSLSQGSYNEQFF	TGTGCCAGCAGTTTATCGCAGGGGTCCTACAATGAGCAGTTCTTC
TRBV5-5	-	-	TRBJ2-5	CASSRDTGQETQYF	TGTGCCAGCAGCCGGGACACCGGTCAAGAGACCCAGTACTTC
TRBV12-5	-	TRBD2	TRBJ2-1	CASGLVRVGFSGRGVTYNEQFF	TGTGCTAGTGGTTTGGTACGTGTTGGGTTTAGCGGGAGAGGGGTGACCTACAATGAGCAGTTCTTC
TRBV6-5	-	-	TRBJ1-2	CASSPGLTRDGYTF	TGTGCCAGCAGTCCCGGACTCACGAGGGATGGCTACACCTTC
TRBV28	once	-	TRBJ1-1	CASSLVRENTEAFF	TGTGCCAGCAGTTTAGTCAGGGAGAACACTGAAGCTTTCTTT
TRBV6-6	few	-	TRBJ2-7	CASSYNSSYEQYF	TGTGCCAGCAGTTATAACAGCTCCTACGAGCAGTACTTC
TRBV28	once	-	TRBJ2-5	CASSFEQGFETQYF	TGTGCCAGCAGTTTCGAACAGGGTTTTGAGACCCAGTACTTC
TRBV2	-	-	TRBJ2-2	CASSVLLTNTGELFF	TGTGCCAGCAGTGTCCTACTTACGAACACCGGGGAGCTGTTTTTT
TRBV5-5	once	-	TRBJ1-5	CASSFHYSNQPQHF	TGTGCCAGCAGCTTCCACTATAGCAATCAGCCCCAGCATTTT
TRBV18	once	TRBD1	TRBJ1-1	CASSPVLTGMNTEAFF	TGTGCCAGCTCACCAGTTCTGACAGGGATGAACACTGAAGCTTTCTTT
TRBV27	-	TRBD2	TRBJ2-1	CASSSGLAAYNEQFF	TGTGCCAGCAGTTCGGGACTAGCGGCCTACAATGAGCAGTTCTTC
TRBV30	few	TRBD2	TRBJ2-7	CAWSRWASGSYEQYF	TGTGCCTGGAGCCGATGGGCAAGCGGGAGTTACGAGCAGTACTTC
TRBV6-5	-	-	TRBJ2-1	CASSYRLPSSYNEQFF	TGTGCCAGCAGTTACCGTTTACCTAGCTCCTACAATGAGCAGTTCTTC
TRBV6-5	-	TRBD1	TRBJ1-6	CASRRQGVNSPLHF	TGTGCCAGCAGAAGACAGGGGGTTAATTCACCCCTCCACTTT
TRBV5-4	-	TRBD1	TRBJ1-1	CASTRTGGNTEAFF	TGTGCCAGCACCAGGACAGGGGGAAACACTGAAGCTTTCTTT
TRBV25-1	-	TRBD2	TRBJ2-5	CASSELGVAGEETQYF	TGTGCCAGCAGTGAATTGGGGGTAGCGGGAGAAGAGACCCAGTACTTC
TRBV5-6	-	-	TRBJ2-3	CASRLAGSAGPTDTQYF	TGTGCCAGCAGGCTCGCCGGTTCAGCGGGTCCCACAGATACGCAGTATTTT
TRBV6-1	-	-	TRBJ2-7	CASSETTGISYEQYF	TGTGCCAGCAGTGAAACTACAGGCATTTCCTACGAGCAGTACTTC